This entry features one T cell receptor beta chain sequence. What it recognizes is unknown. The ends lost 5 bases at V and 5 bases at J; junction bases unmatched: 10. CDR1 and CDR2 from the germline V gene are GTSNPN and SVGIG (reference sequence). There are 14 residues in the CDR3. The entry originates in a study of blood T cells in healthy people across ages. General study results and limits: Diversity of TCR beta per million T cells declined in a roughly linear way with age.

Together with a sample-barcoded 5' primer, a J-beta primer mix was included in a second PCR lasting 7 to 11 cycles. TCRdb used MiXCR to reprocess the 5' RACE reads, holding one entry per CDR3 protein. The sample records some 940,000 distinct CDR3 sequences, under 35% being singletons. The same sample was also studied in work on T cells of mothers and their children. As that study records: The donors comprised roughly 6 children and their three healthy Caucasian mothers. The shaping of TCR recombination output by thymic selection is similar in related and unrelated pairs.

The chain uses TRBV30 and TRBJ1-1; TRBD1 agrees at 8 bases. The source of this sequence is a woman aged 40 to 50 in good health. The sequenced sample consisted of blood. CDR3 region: CAWGPGQGGTEAFF. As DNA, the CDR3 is TGTGCCTGGGGTCCCGGACAGGGAGGGACTGAAGCTTTCTTT.